Following are 28 T cell receptor beta chains from one sample sequenced in a study of T cells in Graves' hyperthyroidism and ophthalmopathy. TCR beta CDR3 region amplification was performed from RNA transcripts. TCR CDR3 underwent first-round RT-PCR with the HTBI primer set. TCRdb independently ran MiXCR on the multiplex PCR reads; one entry per CDR3 protein. The sample holds about 350,000 distinct CDR3 sequences, approximately 14% seen once. Sequenced sample: blood. These receptors were obtained from a woman aged 25 to 45 with Graves' hyperthyroidism.

The sample holds a few counts of this clonotype. The chain has TRBV19 and TRBJ2-2, with D uncertain. This CDR3 spans 11 amino acids. CDR1 is LNHDA and CDR2 is SQIVND in the germline V gene (reference sequence). The V gene lost 10 bases and the J gene lost 9 bases, with 12 bases spanning the gap. The CDR3 is CATSYSWELFF. The CDR3 region has the DNA TGTGCCACCTCGTACTCGTGGGAGCTGTTTTTT. Filled out from reference TRBV19 and TRBJ2-2, the complete variable domain reads DGGITQSPKYLFRKEGQNVTLSCEQNLNHDAMYWYRQDPGQGLRLIYYSQIVNDFQKGDIAEGYSVSREKKESFPLTVTSAQKNPTAFYLCATSYSWELFFGEGSRLTVL.

This clonotype was seen more than once but under ten times. The rearrangement joins TRBV7-8 to TRBJ2-4, with no clear D. The CDR3 runs to 14 residues. Deletions cut 2 bases from V and 8 bases from J, with 13 bases between. Germline CDR1 and CDR2: SGHVS and FQNEAQ. The CDR3 loop is CASSLYGVKDIQYF. The CDR3 DNA reads as TGTGCCAGCAGCTTATATGGGGTTAAAGACATTCAGTACTTC.

This clonotype turned up a few times. This chain joins TRBV29-1 and TRBJ2-3; D is unclear. The CDR3 totals 13 residues. Per germline, CDR1 SQVTM and CDR2 ANQGSEA. Trimming removed 2 bases from V and 0 bases from J, with 6 bases in between. CDR3 in DNA: TGCAGCGTTGAATGGGGTAGCACAGATACGCAGTATTTT. This translates into CSVEWGSTDTQYF.

This clonotype occurred a few times. This chain links TRBV7-8 with TRBJ2-7; tentatively, D is TRBD2 (5 bases). The CDR3 has 16 residues. Trimming shortened V by 2 bases and J by 3 bases, and 17 bases separated the two germline ends. Germline assignment: CDR1 SGHVS and CDR2 FQNEAQ. CDR3 nucleotide sequence: TGTGCCAGCAGCTTAAGACCCTCGGGGTCCCTCTACGAGCAGTACTTC. Protein: CASSLRPSGSLYEQYF.

This clonotype came up a few times. The rearrangement uses TRBV5-1 and TRBJ2-7, with 7 bases lining up with TRBD1. This CDR3 is built from 16 residues. CDR1 is SGHRS and CDR2 is YFSETQ in the germline V gene. After removal of 3 bases from V and 7 bases from J, the junction contained 16 bases not matched to a gene. CDR3 bases: TGCGCCAGCAGCTCACCACCCGGGACAGCCCAACGGGAGCAGTACTTC. Protein sequence: CASSSPPGTAQREQYF.

This clonotype appeared many times. The chain is built from TRBV12-3 or TRBV12-4 and TRBJ2-5; D gene unclear. V was shortened by 5 bases and J by 5 bases, with 9 bases between the two germline ends. The CDR3 has 12 residues. CDR3 amino acids: CASSPNTETQYF. The CDR3 nucleotides are TGTGCCAGCAGTCCCAACACGGAGACCCAGTACTTC.

This clonotype has a count of ten or more. This chain connects TRBV20-1 to TRBJ2-5, with 7 bases lining up with TRBD2. Germline CDR1 reads DFQATT; CDR2 reads SNEGSKA (reference sequence). V gave up 3 bases and J gave up 4 bases; unmatched junction bases: 20. The CDR3 sequence is 18 residues long. This CDR3 is CSASDLGHFLAVGETQYF. The CDR3 nucleotides read TGCAGTGCTAGTGACCTCGGACATTTTCTAGCGGTAGGAGAGACCCAGTACTTC.

This clonotype appeared once. The chain carries TRBV9 and TRBJ2-3; maybe TRBD2 (5 bases). The CDR3 is 16 residues long. Trimming shortened V by 0 bases and J by 3 bases, and 14 bases separated the two germline ends. The V gene's germline CDR1 is SGDLS and CDR2 YYNGEE. CDR3 sequence reads: CASSVASRRATDTQYF. CDR3 coding DNA: TGTGCCAGCAGCGTAGCCTCGCGGCGGGCTACAGATACGCAGTATTTT. The full variable domain, rest sourced from reference TRBV9 and TRBJ2-3, is DSGVTQTPKHLITATGQRVTLRCSPRSGDLSVYWYQQSLDQGLQFLIQYYNGEERAKGNILERFSAQQFPDLHSELNLSSLELGDSALYFCASSVASRRATDTQYFGPGTRLTVL.

As regards this clonotype: This may arise from a read error, as a much more abundant clone is one base away. The chain has TRBV7-2 and TRBJ2-1; weak D call: TRBD2 (6 bases). This CDR3 is 15 amino acids long. Germline CDR1 SGHTA, CDR2 FQGNSA. The CDR3 spells CASSADPFGGNERFF. CDR3 nucleotide sequence: TGTGCCAGCAGCGCCGACCCATTCGGGGGAAATGAGCGGTTCTTC.

The CDR3 sequence: CASSLRQGISNQPQHF. CDR3 DNA sequence: TGTGCCAGCAGTTTACGGCAGGGGATTAGCAATCAGCCCCAGCATTTT. The rearrangement links TRBV28 to TRBJ1-5; perhaps TRBD1 as D (6 bases). The CDR3 runs to 16 residues. V was trimmed by 2 bases and J by 0 bases, leaving 11 bases between them. Germline lookup yields CDR1 MDHEN and CDR2 SYDVKM.

In this sample, this clonotype turned up a few times. The V gene is TRBV10-3, the J gene TRBJ2-1, with 7 bases aligning to TRBD1. With 10 bases clipped from V and 6 bases from J, the junction kept 12 bases outside the gene matches. The CDR3 runs to 14 residues. Germline values: CDR1 ENHRY, CDR2 SYGVKD. In DNA, the CDR3 is TGTGCCACAAGCCTAGAATCAGGGGGCAATGAGCAGTTCTTC. Encoded protein: CATSLESGGNEQFF.

This clonotype was counted a few times. At one end the junction does not follow the germline gene, possibly because of a read error. The chain has TRBV12-3 or TRBV12-4 and TRBJ1-6, with a weak D call TRBD1 (6 bases). The CDR3 length is 13 residues. CDR3 in DNA: TGTGCCAGCAGTTCAGGGGCTAATTCCCCCCTCCACTTT. Translated, it gives CASSSGANSPLHF.

The rearrangement uses TRBV7-6 and TRBJ2-1, with TRBD2 as a possible D gene (7 bases). CDR1 and CDR2 from the germline V gene are SGHVS and FNYEAQ. There are 18 residues in the CDR3. Trimming took 7 bases from V and 4 from J, leaving 26 bases between them. The CDR3 DNA reads as TGTGCCAGCACCCAGGGGAGGCTAGCGGAAGCCGAATACAATGAGCAGTTCTTC. It yields the protein CASTQGRLAEAEYNEQFF.

This clonotype was counted many times. This CDR3 reads CASSLKRANTGELFF. CDR3 nucleotide sequence: TGTGCCAGCAGTTTAAAGCGGGCCAACACCGGGGAGCTGTTTTTT. The chain employs TRBV27 and TRBJ2-2; maybe TRBD2 (6 bases). This CDR3 has 15 residues. V dropped 2 bases and J dropped 2 bases, with 9 bases sitting between them. Germline V gene lookup returns CDR1 MNHEY and CDR2 SMNVEV (reference sequence).

This clonotype was counted between two and nine times. The CDR3 DNA reads as TGCAGTGCTAGGGGCCCCCATCAGCCCCAGCATTTT. Protein: CSARGPHQPQHF. The V gene is TRBV20-1, the J gene TRBJ1-5; D is undetermined. The CDR3 consists of 12 residues. The V end was cut by 3 bases, the J end by 5 bases, with 8 bases between. Germline V CDR1 and CDR2: DFQATT, SNEGSKA (reference sequence).

The table lists this clonotype with a few counts. The gene calls are TRBV28 and TRBJ2-7; 8 bases map to TRBD1. J gave up 2 bases and V 10 bases, and 7 bases lay outside the gene matches. The CDR3 has 13 residues. CDR1 and CDR2 (germline): MDHEN, SYDVKM. The CDR3 DNA reads as TGTGCCATCTCCGGGACAGGACCCTACGAGCAGTACTTC. Its protein product is CAISGTGPYEQYF.

This chain uses TRBV14 with TRBJ2-7, with 9 bases aligning to TRBD1. CDR3 length: 16 amino acids. Germline V gives CDR1 SGHDN, CDR2 FVKESK. V lost 4 bases and J lost 5; bases outside the gene matches: 12. The CDR3 nucleotides are TGTGCCAGCAGCCCTCTCGGACAGGGGTATTTCCACGAGCAGTACTTC. Translation gives CASSPLGQGYFHEQYF.

This clonotype was counted a few times. This rearrangement joins TRBV7-8 to TRBJ1-1, with D unclear. The germline V gene has CDR1 SGHVS and CDR2 FQNEAQ. Trimming cost V 2 bases and J 3 bases, with 16 bases left between them. The CDR3 has 16 residues. Here the CDR3 reads CASSLLGKSGDTEAFF. CDR3 DNA sequence: TGTGCCAGCAGCTTATTAGGGAAATCGGGCGACACTGAAGCTTTCTTT.

This clonotype was observed at least ten times. This chain connects TRBV6-1 to TRBJ2-7; unclear D gene. Trimming removed 6 bases from V and 6 bases from J, with 15 bases in between. This CDR3 has 13 residues. Per the germline V gene, CDR1 is MNHNS and CDR2 is SASEGT. The CDR3 nucleotides are TGTGCCAGCAGCCTCGAATCCTACGCCGAGCAGTACTTC. This sequence encodes CASSLESYAEQYF.

The chain joins TRBV10-1 to TRBJ1-1; D not certain. Germline CDR1 is WNHNN and CDR2 is SYGVQD (reference sequence). The CDR3 contains 13 residues. Trimming left V 6 bases short and J 4 bases short, with 12 bases between. DNA of the CDR3: TGCGCCAGCAGCCGTGAGCCCTCCACTGAAGCTTTCTTT. This gives the protein CASSREPSTEAFF.

This clonotype was counted many times. The V and J genes are TRBV12-3 or TRBV12-4 and TRBJ2-3, with 12 bases lining up with TRBD1. J lost 4 bases, V lost 5 bases, and 4 bases had no gene match. The CDR3 covers 15 residues. CDR3 in amino acids: CASSPGTGGPDTQYF. CDR3 in DNA: TGTGCCAGCAGTCCCGGGACAGGGGGCCCAGATACGCAGTATTTT.

This clonotype was observed at least ten times. The chain carries TRBV7-2 and TRBJ1-5; TRBD1 matches at 7 bases. Germline V CDR1 and CDR2: SGHTA, FQGNSA. V lost 5 bases, J lost 4 bases, and 5 bases stayed unmatched. The CDR3 runs to 14 residues. As DNA, the CDR3 is TGTGCCAGCAGCCCACAGGGGATTAATCAGCCCCAGCATTTT. Its protein is CASSPQGINQPQHF.

This clonotype has a count of ten or more. V and J are TRBV5-1 and TRBJ2-3; 9 bases fit TRBD2. The CDR3 is 14 residues long. CDR1 is SGHRS and CDR2 is YFSETQ in the germline V gene. V lost 1 base and J lost 6; bases outside the gene matches: 3. The CDR3 loop reads CASSLQREADTQYF. DNA for the CDR3: TGCGCCAGCAGCTTGCAGCGGGAGGCTGATACGCAGTATTTT. The full variable domain, in which reference TRBV5-1 and TRBJ2-3 provide the parts outside the CDR3, is KAGVTQTPRYLIKTRGQQVTLSCSPISGHRSVSWYQQTPGQGLQFLFEYFSETQRNKGNFPGRFSGRQFSNSRSEMNVSTLELGDSALYLCASSLQREADTQYFGPGTRLTVL.

This clonotype was detected ten times or more. The chain combines TRBV28 with TRBJ1-2; D remains ambiguous. Looked up from germline, CDR1 is MDHEN and CDR2 is SYDVKM. This CDR3 has 14 amino acids. Trimming took off 1 base at V and 7 bases at J, with 13 bases between the two ends. The CDR3 DNA follows: TGTGCCAGCAGTTTATCCCGGCGGATGGGTGGCTACACCTTC. Protein product: CASSLSRRMGGYTF.

This clonotype showed up many times. V is TRBV6-2 or TRBV6-3 and J is TRBJ2-7; 7 bases line up with TRBD2. CDR3 length: 13 amino acids. Germline CDR1 MNHEY, CDR2 SVGEGT. Trimming removed 6 bases from V and 6 bases from J; junction bases left unmatched: 8. The CDR3, as DNA: TGTGCCAGCAGCCGTCGGGGGGACGGCGAGCAGTACTTC. It yields the protein CASSRRGDGEQYF.

This CDR3 reads CASTPSVHNEQFF. CDR3 DNA: TGTGCCAGCACCCCTAGCGTTCACAATGAGCAGTTCTTC. The chain couples TRBV6-2 or TRBV6-3 to TRBJ2-1, with TRBD2 as a possible D gene (6 bases). Trimming pared 7 bases from V and 5 bases from J, leaving 12 bases between. The CDR3 spans 13 residues. CDR1 MNHEY and CDR2 SVGEGT come from the germline V gene.

In this sample, this clonotype turned up many times. The chain joins TRBV2 to TRBJ2-3; 10 nucleotides agree with TRBD1. The ends lost 6 bases at V and 3 bases at J; junction bases unmatched: 9. The CDR3 length is 16 residues. Germline CDR1 reads SNHLY; CDR2 reads FYNNEI. CDR3 region: CASSGSRDRGTDTQYF. Here the CDR3 DNA reads TGTGCCAGCAGCGGTAGCCGGGACAGGGGTACAGATACGCAGTATTTT.

Many counts were recorded for this clonotype. This rearrangement joins TRBV28 to TRBJ1-4; a weak D match, TRBD1 (5 bases). The germline V gene has CDR1 MDHEN and CDR2 SYDVKM. The ends were cut back, 3 bases at V and 4 bases at J, with 9 bases in the middle. CDR3 length: 14 residues. CDR3 nucleotides: TGTGCCAGCAGTTTGACAGCCTTTAATGAAAAACTGTTTTTT. Protein sequence: CASSLTAFNEKLFF.